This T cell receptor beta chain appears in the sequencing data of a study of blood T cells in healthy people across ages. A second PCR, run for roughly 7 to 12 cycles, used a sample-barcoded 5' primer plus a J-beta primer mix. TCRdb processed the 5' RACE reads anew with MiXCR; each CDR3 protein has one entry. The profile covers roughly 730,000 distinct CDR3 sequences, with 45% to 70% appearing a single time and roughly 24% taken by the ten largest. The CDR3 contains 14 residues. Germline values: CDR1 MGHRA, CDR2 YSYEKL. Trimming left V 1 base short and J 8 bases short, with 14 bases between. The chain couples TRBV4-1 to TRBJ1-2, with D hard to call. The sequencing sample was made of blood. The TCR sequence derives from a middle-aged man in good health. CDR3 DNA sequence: TGCGCCAGCAGCCAAGTTGTAAACATCCGGGGCTACACCTTC. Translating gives CASSQVVNIRGYTF.